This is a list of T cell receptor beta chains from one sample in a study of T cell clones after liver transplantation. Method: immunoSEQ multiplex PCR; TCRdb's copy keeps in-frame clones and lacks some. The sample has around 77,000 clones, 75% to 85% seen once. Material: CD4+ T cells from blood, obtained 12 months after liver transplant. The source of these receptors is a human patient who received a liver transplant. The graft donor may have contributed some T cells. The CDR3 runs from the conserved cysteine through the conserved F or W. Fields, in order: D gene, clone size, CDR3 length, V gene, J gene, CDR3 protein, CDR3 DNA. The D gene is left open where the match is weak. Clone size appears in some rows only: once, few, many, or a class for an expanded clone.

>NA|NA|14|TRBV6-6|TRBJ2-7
CASSRGGGQYEQYF
TGTGCCAGCAGTCGAGGGGGGGGACAGTACGAGCAGTACTTC
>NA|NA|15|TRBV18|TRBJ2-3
CASFHLGRDTDTQYF
TGTGCCAGCTTCCATCTCGGCCGTGACACAGATACGCAGTATTTT
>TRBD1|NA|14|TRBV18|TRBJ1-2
CASSPGRQGQGYTF
TGTGCCAGCTCACCCGGCCGACAGGGGCAGGGCTACACCTTC
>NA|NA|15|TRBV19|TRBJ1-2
CASSMNRVRNYGYTF
TGTGCCAGTAGTATGAACAGGGTCAGGAACTATGGCTACACCTTC
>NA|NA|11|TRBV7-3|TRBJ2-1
CASSSSNEQFF
TGTGCCAGCAGCTCCTCCAATGAGCAGTTCTTC
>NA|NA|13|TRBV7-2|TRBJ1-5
CASSLAWNQPQHF
TGTGCCAGCAGCTTAGCGTGGAATCAGCCCCAGCATTTT
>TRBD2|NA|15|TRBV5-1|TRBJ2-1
CASSVTSGATNEQFF
TGCGCCAGCAGCGTGACTAGCGGGGCCACCAATGAGCAGTTCTTC
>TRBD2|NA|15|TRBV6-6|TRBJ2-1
CASSLASGVYNEQFF
TGTGCCAGCAGTCTAGCTAGCGGGGTCTACAATGAGCAGTTCTTC
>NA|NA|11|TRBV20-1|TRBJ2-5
CSAIRWETQYF
TGCAGTGCCATCAGGTGGGAGACCCAGTACTTC
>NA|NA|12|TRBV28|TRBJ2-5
CASKVGEETQYF
TGTGCCAGCAAGGTGGGCGAAGAGACCCAGTACTTC
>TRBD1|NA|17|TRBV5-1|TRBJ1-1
CASSLVTGGIMNTEAFF
TGCGCCAGCAGCTTGGTAACAGGGGGCATTATGAACACTGAAGCTTTCTTT
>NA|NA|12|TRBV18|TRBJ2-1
CASSPIIGQQFF
TGTGCCAGCTCACCAATTATAGGGCAGCAGTTCTTC
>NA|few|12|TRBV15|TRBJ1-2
CATSREDYGYTF
TGTGCCACCAGCAGGGAGGACTATGGCTACACCTTC
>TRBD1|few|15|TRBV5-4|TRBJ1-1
CASSHRDRGRTEAFF
TGTGCCAGCAGCCACCGGGACAGGGGGCGAACTGAAGCTTTCTTT
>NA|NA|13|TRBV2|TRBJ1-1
CASKGDVNTEAFF
TGTGCCAGTAAAGGCGACGTGAACACTGAAGCTTTCTTT
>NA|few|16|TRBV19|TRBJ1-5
CASLRKGGESNQPQHF
TGTGCCAGTCTTCGTAAGGGAGGGGAAAGCAATCAGCCCCAGCATTTT
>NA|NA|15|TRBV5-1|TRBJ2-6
CASNLERTGANVLTF
TGCGCCAGCAACTTGGAACGGACTGGGGCCAACGTCCTGACTTTC
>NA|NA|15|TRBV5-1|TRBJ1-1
CASSLEGVGNTEAFF
TGCGCCAGCAGCTTGGAAGGGGTAGGGAACACTGAAGCTTTCTTT
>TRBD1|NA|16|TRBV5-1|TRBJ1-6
CASSPGGQGGESPLHF
TGCGCCAGCAGCCCTGGGGGCCAGGGGGGAGAGTCACCCCTCCACTTT
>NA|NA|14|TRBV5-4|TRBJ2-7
CASSLVPDLGEQYF
TGTGCCAGCAGCTTGGTCCCCGATCTGGGCGAGCAGTACTTC